This is a list of T cell receptor beta chains from one sample in a study of CD8+CD57+ T cells in acquired aplastic anemia. Using its own MiXCR run on the reads, TCRdb lists one record per CDR3 protein. Of roughly 150,000 distinct CDR3 sequences listed, roughly 45% are singletons. Sequencing used sorted CD4+, CD8+, or CD8+CD57+ T cells (not recorded which) from PBMCs. The receptors here all came from a human donor with aplastic anemia. Each CDR3 is given with its conserved first and last residue. Fields, in order: J gene, V gene, D gene, clone size, CDR3 DNA, CDR3 protein. D genes are given only for firm matches. Some rows have no size entry. The others give once, few or many, or a class for an expanded clone.

J: TRBJ2-7; V: TRBV2; D: -; size: -; DNA: TGTGCCAGCCCCAGCGGGTACAGCTCCTACGAGCAGTACTTC; CDR3: CASPSGYSSYEQYF
J: TRBJ1-1; V: TRBV24-1; D: -; size: -; DNA: TGTGCCACCAGTGATTCGGAGAACACTGAAGCTTTCTTT; CDR3: CATSDSENTEAFF
J: TRBJ2-1; V: TRBV13; D: -; size: -; DNA: TGTGCCAGCACGGGGACCTCCTACAATGAGCAGTTCTTC; CDR3: CASTGTSYNEQFF
J: TRBJ2-5; V: TRBV15; D: TRBD2; size: -; DNA: TGTGCCACCAGCGGGGGGACTAGCTTTTTAGAGACCCAGTACTTC; CDR3: CATSGGTSFLETQYF
J: TRBJ1-1; V: TRBV5-1; D: -; size: -; DNA: TGCGCCAGCAGCTCCGGAGGGGGGGCGCGGAACACTGAAGCTTTCTTT; CDR3: CASSSGGGARNTEAFF
J: TRBJ1-2; V: TRBV20-1; D: TRBD1; size: -; DNA: TGCAGTGCTAGTGACAGGGACTACTATGGCTACACCTTC; CDR3: CSASDRDYYGYTF
J: TRBJ2-7; V: TRBV9; D: -; size: -; DNA: TGTGCCAGCAGCGTAGGGGACTCCCCCTACGAGCAGTACTTC; CDR3: CASSVGDSPYEQYF
J: TRBJ2-1; V: TRBV18; D: TRBD1; size: -; DNA: TGTGCCAGCTCACCGGGCAGGGGGCCCTACAATGAGCAGTTCTTC; CDR3: CASSPGRGPYNEQFF
J: TRBJ1-1; V: TRBV10-3; D: TRBD1; size: few; DNA: TGTGCCATCACCGCGACAGGGGTTGTCACTGAAGCTTTCTTT; CDR3: CAITATGVVTEAFF
J: TRBJ2-7; V: TRBV5-5; D: -; size: -; DNA: TGTGCCAGCATCAAGGTGGGGGCTAGCGGATCCTACGAGCAGTACTTC; CDR3: CASIKVGASGSYEQYF
J: TRBJ2-3; V: TRBV9; D: -; size: many; DNA: TGTGCCAGCAGCCAAATCACAGATACGCAGTATTTT; CDR3: CASSQITDTQYF
J: TRBJ1-1; V: TRBV20-1; D: -; size: -; DNA: TGCAGTGCTAAAAAAGGGCAGAACACTGAAGCTTTCTTT; CDR3: CSAKKGQNTEAFF
J: TRBJ2-3; V: TRBV12-3/TRBV12-4; D: TRBD2; size: many; DNA: TGTGCCAGCAGCTCCGGGACTAGCGGGTCCACAGATACGCAGTATTTT; CDR3: CASSSGTSGSTDTQYF
J: TRBJ2-3; V: TRBV12-3/TRBV12-4; D: -; size: -; DNA: TGTGCCAGCACCAAATGGACAGATACGCAGTATTTT; CDR3: CASTKWTDTQYF
J: TRBJ1-1; V: TRBV2; D: TRBD1; size: -; DNA: TGTGCCAGCAATGAGAGGACAGGGGGCACTGAAGCTTTCTTT; CDR3: CASNERTGGTEAFF
J: TRBJ1-5; V: TRBV12-3/TRBV12-4; D: TRBD1; size: many; DNA: TGTGCCAGCAGCATAGGGACAGGGAGCACGCCCCAGCATTTT; CDR3: CASSIGTGSTPQHF
J: TRBJ2-7; V: TRBV2; D: TRBD2; size: -; DNA: TGTGCCAGCACCAGTAGCGGGAGTACCTACGAGCAGTACTTC; CDR3: CASTSSGSTYEQYF
J: TRBJ2-7; V: TRBV2; D: -; size: -; DNA: TGTGCCAGCAGTGAAGGGTGGTACGAGCAGTACTTC; CDR3: CASSEGWYEQYF
J: TRBJ2-6; V: TRBV19; D: -; size: many; DNA: TGTGCCAGTAGTTTGCAGGGCTTAGCTGGGGCCAACGTCCTGACTTTC; CDR3: CASSLQGLAGANVLTF
J: TRBJ2-1; V: TRBV10-3; D: TRBD2; size: -; DNA: TGTGCCTCTAGCGGGGGGCCCTTTAATGAGCAGTTCTTC; CDR3: CASSGGPFNEQFF
J: TRBJ2-3; V: TRBV6-4; D: TRBD2; size: -; DNA: TGTGCCAGCAGTGCGACTAGCGGGAGGACAGATACGCAGTATTTT; CDR3: CASSATSGRTDTQYF
J: TRBJ2-7; V: TRBV19; D: -; size: once; DNA: TGTGCCAGCTCACCACAGGGACTCTACGAGCAGTACTTC; CDR3: CASSPQGLYEQYF
J: TRBJ1-2; V: TRBV27; D: -; size: -; DNA: TGTGCCAGCAGTAACAGTGCAACCAACTATGGCTACACCTTC; CDR3: CASSNSATNYGYTF
J: TRBJ2-1; V: TRBV12-3/TRBV12-4; D: TRBD2; size: many; DNA: TGTGCCAGCAAGGGACTAGCGGGAGAGGAGCAGTTCTTC; CDR3: CASKGLAGEEQFF
J: TRBJ1-5; V: TRBV20-1; D: -; size: -; DNA: TGCAGTGCTAGAAGTGGGACGGATAATCAGCCCCAGCATTTT; CDR3: CSARSGTDNQPQHF
J: TRBJ2-2; V: TRBV9; D: TRBD2; size: many; DNA: TGTGCCAGCAGCGTATTGACGGGGGGGAACACCGGGGAGCTGTTTTTT; CDR3: CASSVLTGGNTGELFF
J: TRBJ1-2; V: TRBV20-1; D: TRBD1; size: -; DNA: TGCAGTGCTAGGGTGGGGGACAGGGGGCCCGGCTATGGCTACACCTTC; CDR3: CSARVGDRGPGYGYTF
J: TRBJ1-1; V: TRBV7-3; D: -; size: many; DNA: TGTGCCAGCAGCTTATTAGGTCAGAACACTGAAGCTTTCTTT; CDR3: CASSLLGQNTEAFF
J: TRBJ2-7; V: TRBV4-1; D: -; size: -; DNA: TGCGCCAGCAGCCAAGTGCCACAGCCTAATTCACCCCTCCACTTC; CDR3: CASSQVPQPNSPLHF
J: TRBJ1-2; V: TRBV14; D: TRBD1; size: -; DNA: TGTGCCAGCAGCCAAGAAAGCTATAGGGACAGGCAAAAACCTACTAACTATGGCTACACCTTC; CDR3: CASSQESYRDRQKPTNYGYTF
J: TRBJ2-7; V: TRBV7-2; D: TRBD1; size: -; DNA: TGTGCCAGCAGTTCTACTACCGGGACAGGCCACGAGCAGTACTTC; CDR3: CASSSTTGTGHEQYF